The 19 T cell receptor beta chains below all came from one sample that was sequenced in a study of low-dose radiotherapy and immunotherapy resistance in tumors. The time point was: before trial treatment. TRAV- and TRBV-specific primers were used for first-strand cDNA, which covered alpha and beta chains. PCR amplification of the TCRs was performed with Phusion for 20 PCR cycles, and it relied on a constant-region primer together with a V-primer adapter. TCRdb re-derived calls from the reads in MiXCR, one entry per CDR3 protein. The sample records tens of thousands of distinct CDR3 sequences, around a third being singletons. The sample here was PBMCs, taken before treatment. The receptor source for this set is a female donor with ovarian cancer.

This clonotype came up many times. The chain recombines TRBV20-1 with TRBJ2-1, with TRBD2 identical over 8 bases. This CDR3 spans 14 amino acids. Losses at the gene ends were 0 bases for V and 8 bases for J; bases not matched to a gene: 6. Germline CDR1 DFQATT, CDR2 SNEGSKA (reference sequence). The CDR3 is CSARDPAGDDEQFF. CDR3 DNA: TGCAGTGCTAGAGATCCAGCGGGAGACGATGAGCAGTTCTTC.

A remark on this clonotype: The likely explanation is a read error, given a far larger clone one base away. J is TRBJ2-7 and V is TRBV28, with D uncertain. The CDR3 runs to 11 residues. V gave up 6 bases and J gave up 7 bases, with 10 bases separating them. The germline CDR1 and CDR2 sequences are MDHEN and SYDVKM. CDR3 DNA: TGTGCCAGCAGGCGTCACAATGAGCAGTACTTC. Its translation: CASRRHNEQYF.

This clonotype was picked up many times. V usage is TRBV20-1 and J usage is TRBJ2-3; no reliable D call. The V gene lost 0 bases and the J gene lost 0 bases, with 22 bases spanning the gap. CDR1 is DFQATT and CDR2 is SNEGSKA in the germline V gene (reference sequence). CDR3 length equals 19 residues. This CDR3 is CSARDIWTGVASSTDTQYF. The CDR3 DNA follows: TGCAGTGCTAGAGATATTTGGACGGGCGTAGCCTCTAGCACAGATACGCAGTATTTT.

This clonotype has a handful of counts. The V call is TRBV11-2, the J call TRBJ2-1, with unresolved D. This CDR3 comprises 16 residues. Trimming removed 4 bases at V and 0 bases at J, with 13 bases between. Germline CDR1 and CDR2: SGHAT and FQNNGV. The CDR3 DNA is TGTGCCAGCAGCTCCCCCGATTCCAGCTCCTACAATGAGCAGTTCTTC. It is translated as CASSSPDSSSYNEQFF.

This clonotype was seen at least ten times. The V call is TRBV30, the J call TRBJ2-2; D ambiguous. Trimming cost V 2 bases and J 4 bases, with 11 bases left between them. Germline lookup yields CDR1 GTSNPN and CDR2 SVGIG (reference sequence). The CDR3 has 14 residues. The CDR3 DNA is TGTGCCTGGAGTTCGAGTTTCGTCACCGGGGAGCTGTTTTTT. It specifies CAWSSSFVTGELFF.

This clonotype was recorded many times. This chain links TRBV6-6 with TRBJ2-6, with D unclear. Per germline, CDR1 MNHNY and CDR2 SVGAGI (reference sequence). The CDR3 runs 15 residues. Trimming pared 2 bases from V and 0 bases from J, leaving 5 bases between. The CDR3 sequence is CASSYGGSGANVLTF. The CDR3 bases are TGTGCCAGCAGTTACGGCGGCTCTGGGGCCAACGTCCTGACTTTC.

This clonotype has ten or more counts. As DNA, the CDR3 is TGCAGTGCCCCGGTGGGGGACTCTCAGTATTTT. Translating gives CSAPVGDSQYF. This chain connects TRBV20-1 to TRBJ2-3, with a possible D match to TRBD2 (6 bases). From germline, CDR1 is DFQATT and CDR2 SNEGSKA (reference sequence). This CDR3 has 11 residues. V lost 6 bases, J lost 12 bases, and 16 bases lay in between.

This clonotype has a count of ten or more. The V and J genes are TRBV4-3 and TRBJ2-1; D possibly corresponds to TRBD2 (9 bases). Germline V gives CDR1 LGHNA, CDR2 YSLEER. The CDR3 covers 21 residues. Trimming removed 0 bases from V and 9 bases from J, with 33 bases in between. In DNA form, the CDR3 reads TGCGCCAGCAGCCAAGAAGGCCCCAGGGTGTTTATGTCTAGCGGGACAGGTGAGCAGTTCTTC. This translates into CASSQEGPRVFMSSGTGEQFF.

This clonotype was seen at least ten times. CDR3 sequence (DNA): TGTGCCAGCAGCCGAGGGACCACTAACTATGGCTACACCTTC. Its protein is CASSRGTTNYGYTF. The V gene is TRBV12-3 or TRBV12-4, the J gene TRBJ1-2; D is perhaps TRBD1 (5 bases). The CDR3 has 14 amino acids. Trimming left V 6 bases short and J 0 bases short, with 11 bases between.

There are many counts of this clonotype. CDR3 loop: CASSKQRLWRARSQYF. Here the CDR3 DNA reads TGTGCCAGCAGCAAACAGAGGCTTTGGCGAGCCAGGTCGCAGTATTTT. The V gene is TRBV21-1, the J gene TRBJ2-3. TRBV21-1 is assigned pseudogene status. This CDR3 has 16 residues.

This clonotype has a count of ten or more. The chain couples TRBV29-1 to TRBJ1-5, with unresolved D. Deletions cut 2 bases from V and 7 bases from J, with 9 bases between. This CDR3 is built from 12 residues. Germline V lookup: CDR1 SQVTM, CDR2 ANQGSEA. In DNA form, the CDR3 reads TGCAGCGTTGAATCCGGCGGACAGCCCCAGCATTTT. It specifies CSVESGGQPQHF.

In this sample, this clonotype turned up a few times. The chain has TRBV12-3 or TRBV12-4 and TRBJ2-3; 9 bases are a match to TRBD1. This CDR3 comprises 15 residues. J lost 5 bases, V lost 5 bases, and 8 bases had no gene match. CDR3 loop: CASSAGTGSVDTQYF. The CDR3, as DNA: TGTGCCAGCAGTGCCGGGACAGGGAGTGTAGATACGCAGTATTTT.

In its sample, this clonotype was seen many times. The rearrangement uses TRBV12-3 or TRBV12-4 and TRBJ2-7, with D hard to call. Trimming removed 5 bases at V and 2 bases at J, with 10 bases between. The length of the CDR3 is 13 residues. The CDR3 nucleotides are TGTGCCAGCAGTCCAGCTGGGGCCTACGAGCAGTACTTC. Its translation: CASSPAGAYEQYF.

This clonotype was observed a handful of times. The chain uses TRBV18 and TRBJ2-7; perhaps TRBD2 as D (5 bases). V dropped 3 bases and J dropped 7 bases, with 13 bases sitting between them. Germline CDR1 reads KGHSH; CDR2 reads LQKENI. The CDR3 contains 13 residues. CDR3 coding DNA: TGTGCCAGCTCACCCTCACTAGTGAGGGAGCAGTACTTC. This codes for CASSPSLVREQYF.

This chain uses TRBV5-5 with TRBJ1-1, with a possible D match to TRBD1 (5 bases). Germline loops: CDR1 SGHKS, CDR2 YYEKEE (reference sequence). V was cut by 4 bases and J by 1 base, with 11 bases left in between. The CDR3 runs 14 residues. The CDR3 sequence: CASSRGQKNTEAFF. The CDR3 DNA sequence: TGTGCCAGCAGCCGAGGACAAAAGAACACTGAAGCTTTCTTT.

This clonotype was found many times. The chain recombines TRBV5-6 with TRBJ1-5; perhaps TRBD1 as D (5 bases). The V gene lost 3 bases and the J gene lost 6 bases, with 22 bases spanning the gap. Per the germline V gene, CDR1 is SGHDT and CDR2 is YYEEEE. The CDR3 loop spans 17 amino acids. DNA for the CDR3: TGTGCCAGCAGCTCCTATAATGTTGCAGGGAAAGGTCAGCCCCAGCATTTT. It translates to CASSSYNVAGKGQPQHF.

This clonotype was detected many times. The rearrangement uses TRBV12-3 or TRBV12-4 and TRBJ1-3, with a possible D match to TRBD1 (5 bases). The CDR3 is made up of 15 amino acids. V was trimmed by 6 bases and J by 0 bases, leaving 12 bases between them. The CDR3 here is CASRGDGTSGNTIYF. DNA for the CDR3: TGTGCCAGCAGGGGGGACGGGACCTCTGGAAACACCATATATTTT.

The chain recombines TRBV15 with TRBJ2-1; 9 bases are shared with TRBD1. Germline loops: CDR1 LNHNV, CDR2 YYDKDF (reference sequence). J gave up 4 bases and V 1 base, and 8 bases lay outside the gene matches. The CDR3 runs to 17 residues. CDR3 in amino acids: CATSRVKTGGAYNEQFF. The CDR3 nucleotides are TGTGCCACCAGCAGAGTAAAAACAGGGGGCGCGTACAATGAGCAGTTCTTC.

This clonotype was counted ten times or more. The gene calls are TRBV6-2 or TRBV6-3 and TRBJ2-1, with 9 bases fitting TRBD2. The CDR3 extends over 16 amino acids. Germline-derived CDR1 and CDR2 are MNHEY and SVGEGT. With 6 bases clipped from V and 7 bases from J, the junction kept 13 bases outside the gene matches. The DNA of the CDR3 is TGTGCCAGCAGCCCCCACGCGGGAGGGCCCCAAAATGAGCAGTTCTTC. Amino acid sequence: CASSPHAGGPQNEQFF.